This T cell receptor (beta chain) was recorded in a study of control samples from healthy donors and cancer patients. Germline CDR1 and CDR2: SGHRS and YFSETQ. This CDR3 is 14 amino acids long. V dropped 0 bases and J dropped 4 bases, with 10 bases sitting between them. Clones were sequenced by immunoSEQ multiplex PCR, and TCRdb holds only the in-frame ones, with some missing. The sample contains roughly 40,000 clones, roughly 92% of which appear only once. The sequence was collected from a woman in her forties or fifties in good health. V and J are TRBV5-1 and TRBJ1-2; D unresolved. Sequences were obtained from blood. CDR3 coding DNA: TGCGCCAGCAGCTTGGCCCAGTCGAGCTATGGCTACACCTTC. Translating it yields CASSLAQSSYGYTF.